Listed below are T cell receptor beta chains from one sample, sequenced in a study of T cell responses to AZD1222 COVID-19 vaccine. This table comes from immunoSEQ multiplex PCR, and its TCRdb copy is limited to in-frame clones, with some not included. The profile covers about 140,000 clones, with roughly 92% appearing a single time and 1.7% taken by the ten largest. The input for sequencing was peripheral blood, taken on day 0 of AZD1222 vaccination. All receptors derive from an adult in good health. Both conserved end residues are part of each CDR3. D genes are given only for firm matches. The size entry is marked missing in some rows and otherwise reads once, few, many or a size class.

V gene	clone size	D gene	J gene	CDR3 DNA	CDR3 protein
TRBV4-1	.	.	TRBJ1-2	TGCGCCAGCAGCCTAAGCGAACACCAATTCTATGGCTACACCTTC	CASSLSEHQFYGYTF
TRBV7-9	.	.	TRBJ2-1	TGTGCCAGCAGCTTAGCGCGGTGGGGCAGGGGTACCTACAATGAGCAGTTCTTC	CASSLARWGRGTYNEQFF
TRBV5-1	.	TRBD1	TRBJ1-2	TGCGCCAGCAGCGGTTTGTTCGGGACAGCTAACTATGGCTACACCTTC	CASSGLFGTANYGYTF
TRBV7-9	.	TRBD1	TRBJ2-5	TGTGCCAGCAGCCCATCTAACAGGGGAATTCAAGAGACCCAGTACTTC	CASSPSNRGIQETQYF
TRBV4-2	.	.	TRBJ2-7	TGTGCCAGCGCCCCGGGACCGGGAGTCGCGAATGAGCAGTACTTC	CASAPGPGVANEQYF
TRBV4-2	.	TRBD2	TRBJ2-3	TGTGCCAGCAGCTCGGGGCGGGAGTTCGGCACAGATACGCAGTATTTT	CASSSGREFGTDTQYF
TRBV5-6	.	.	TRBJ2-1	TGTGCCAGCAGCCGAGACAGGTTCATGCAGCAGTTCTTC	CASSRDRFMQQFF
TRBV6-1	.	.	TRBJ2-7	TGTGCCAGCAGTGAAGCGAGACAGGCTGGGGTCGAGCAGTACTTC	CASSEARQAGVEQYF
TRBV23-1	.	TRBD1	TRBJ1-6	TGCGCCAGCAGTCAATACGGACAGGGGAAGGGTTCACCCCTCCACTTT	CASSQYGQGKGSPLHF
TRBV24-1	.	.	TRBJ1-4	TGTGCCACCAGTGCCCGGGGGGAAGAAAAACTGTTTTTT	CATSARGEEKLFF
TRBV5-1	.	TRBD1	TRBJ1-1	TGCGCCAGCAGCTCGGGACAGGTTGGCACTGAAGCTTTCTTT	CASSSGQVGTEAFF
TRBV24-1	.	.	TRBJ2-2	TGTGCCACCAGTGATTTGAGGGAACCCGGGGAGCTGTTTTTT	CATSDLREPGELFF
TRBV10-1	.	TRBD2	TRBJ2-3	TGCGCCAGCAGTGAGGTCCTAGCGGCAGATACGCAGTATTTT	CASSEVLAADTQYF
TRBV3-1/TRBV3-2	.	.	TRBJ1-4	TGTGCCAGCAGCCATAGTACAGCCCGACTAACTAATGAAAAACTGTTTTTT	CASSHSTARLTNEKLFF
TRBV28	.	.	TRBJ2-5	TGTGCCAGCAGTCCCCCCTCCGGGACACCCGAACAAGAGACCCAGTACTTC	CASSPPSGTPEQETQYF
TRBV18	.	.	TRBJ1-1	TGTGCCAGCTCACCGGCAGGCAGGGGTGAAGCTTTCTTT	CASSPAGRGEAFF
TRBV27	.	.	TRBJ2-1	TGTGCCAGCAGTTTGGGGTATGAGCAGTTCTTC	CASSLGYEQFF
TRBV6-5	.	TRBD2	TRBJ2-7	TGTGCCAGCAGTCTAGTTAGCGGGATTGACTACGAGCAGTACTTC	CASSLVSGIDYEQYF
TRBV6-5	.	.	TRBJ1-1	TGTGCCAGCAGTCGGGGTCTGAACACTGAAGCTTTCTTT	CASSRGLNTEAFF
TRBV27	.	TRBD1	TRBJ1-1	TGTGCCAGCAACAAGGCAGGGGGCGCCGGTACTGAAGCTTTCTTT	CASNKAGGAGTEAFF
TRBV30	.	TRBD1	TRBJ2-7	TGTGCCTGGAGTTCACGGGACAGGGGATACCGTATGGAGCAGTACTTC	CAWSSRDRGYRMEQYF
TRBV19	.	.	TRBJ1-5	TGTGCCAGTAGTATTCGTATGAGCAATCAGCCCCAGCATTTT	CASSIRMSNQPQHF
TRBV5-5	.	.	TRBJ2-7	TGTGCCAGCAGCTTAAGTGTTCCCACAGGGATGTACTTC	CASSLSVPTGMYF
TRBV7-7	once	TRBD2	TRBJ2-1	TGTGCTAGCAGCCTGGGACTAGCGGATTACAATGAGCAGTTCTTC	CASSLGLADYNEQFF
TRBV5-4	.	.	TRBJ2-7	TGTGCCAGCAGCTTGGGACCGTACTACGAGCAGTACTTC	CASSLGPYYEQYF
TRBV5-1	.	.	TRBJ1-2	TGTGCCAGCACGGACAGAGACTATGGCTACACCTTC	CASTDRDYGYTF
TRBV5-1	.	.	TRBJ1-1	TGCGCCAGCAGCGAGGGGGGCAGTTTCACTGAAGCTTTCTTT	CASSEGGSFTEAFF
TRBV9	.	.	TRBJ2-7	TGTGCCAGCAGCGTCGGAAGCGGACCCTACGAGCAGTACTTC	CASSVGSGPYEQYF
TRBV5-8	.	.	TRBJ2-7	TGTGCCAGCAGCCTAAATCCCTACGAGCAGTACTTC	CASSLNPYEQYF
TRBV11-2	few	.	TRBJ2-7	TGTGCCAGCAGCTTCGGGACTCGCTCCTACGAGCAGTACTTC	CASSFGTRSYEQYF
TRBV27	.	TRBD1	TRBJ2-7	TGTGCCAGCAGTTTATTGGGGACAGCCAGCGAGCAGTACTTC	CASSLLGTASEQYF
TRBV11-1	once	TRBD1	TRBJ1-2	TGTGCCAGCAGCTTGACACAGGGGGGCGGCTACACCTTC	CASSLTQGGGYTF
TRBV12-3/TRBV12-4	.	.	TRBJ1-2	TGTGCCAGCAGTCTGCTCGGCTATGGCTACACCTTC	CASSLLGYGYTF
TRBV2	once	.	TRBJ1-1	TGTGCCAGCAGAACCGGGAGTTTCACTGAAGCTTTCTTT	CASRTGSFTEAFF
TRBV28	once	.	TRBJ1-1	TGTGCCAGCAACGGCAGGGAAGCTTTCTTT	CASNGREAFF
TRBV6-4	.	TRBD2	TRBJ2-1	TGTGCCAGCAGTGACTCGCCTGGACCGGGACTAGGTTGTAATGAGCAGTTCTTC	CASSDSPGPGLGCNEQFF
TRBV5-1	.	.	TRBJ2-1	TGCGCCAGCAGCTCTCAAGGGTACAATGAGCAGTTCTTC	CASSSQGYNEQFF
TRBV7-2	.	TRBD2	TRBJ2-7	TGTGCCAGCAGCTTAGACGGGGGACTAGTGGTAAGGGAGCAGTACTTC	CASSLDGGLVVREQYF
TRBV11-2	.	.	TRBJ1-2	TGTGCCAGCAGCTTAGCCGGCATAGCCAACTATGGCTACACCTTC	CASSLAGIANYGYTF
TRBV4-1	.	TRBD1	TRBJ1-1	TGCGCCAGCAGCCAGGGGACAGGGGTGGGTATGGAGACGACTGAAGCTTTCTTT	CASSQGTGVGMETTEAFF
TRBV12-3/TRBV12-4	.	.	TRBJ1-3	TGTGCCACCAGAGATCTGGGAGGAAACACCATATATTTT	CATRDLGGNTIYF
TRBV5-8	once	.	TRBJ1-2	TGTGCCAGCAGCTTGACCGCCAGGGAGTTCAGCGGCTACACCTTC	CASSLTAREFSGYTF
TRBV24-1	.	TRBD2	TRBJ2-1	TGTGCCACCAGTGATGCCAATCCGGGACTAGGGAACTACAATGAGCAGTTCTTC	CATSDANPGLGNYNEQFF
TRBV27	.	.	TRBJ2-7	TGTGCCAGCAGTTTGGTAGGGTCCTACGAGCAGTACTTC	CASSLVGSYEQYF